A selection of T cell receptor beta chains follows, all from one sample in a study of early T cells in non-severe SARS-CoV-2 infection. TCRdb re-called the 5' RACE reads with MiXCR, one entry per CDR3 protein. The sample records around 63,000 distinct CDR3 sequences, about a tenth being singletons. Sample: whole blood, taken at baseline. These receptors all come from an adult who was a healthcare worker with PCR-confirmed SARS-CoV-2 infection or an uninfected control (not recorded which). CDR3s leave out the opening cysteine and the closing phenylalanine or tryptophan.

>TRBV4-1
ASSQAAGAEQF
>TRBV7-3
ASSLYPRGNPGELF
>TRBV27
ASSLRSSAYNEQF
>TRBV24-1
ATSEQGNTEAF
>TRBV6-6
ASSYRGGMEQF
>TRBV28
AGTRSGVGYNEQF
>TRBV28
ASSLSAGDGYT
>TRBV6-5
ASGTDNGYT
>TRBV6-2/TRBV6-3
ASGGPNQPQH
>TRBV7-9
ASSPDGGEKLF
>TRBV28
ASSPKWYDEQF
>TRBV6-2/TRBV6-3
ASSDAGTGGLNEQF
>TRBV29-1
SVVSALPDTREQF
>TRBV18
ASSPGTRNEQF
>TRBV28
ASGPGSGNTIY
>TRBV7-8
ASSLGLAGVGGELF